The source of this T cell receptor beta chain is a study of cytomegalovirus exposure and HLA in healthy donors (dated by TCRdb to 2016 to 2017). General notes on the study: In an earlier analysis of around 540 of the donors, 250 to 350 Gb of sequence data and 117 million unique TCR beta sequences from 150 million to 200 million T cells were reported. A later genetic analysis used genome-wide SNP genotypes for 398 of the 666 donors, treating that subset as a discovery cohort. Donor age, sex, ethnicity and CMV serostatus were compiled together with the repertoire data. Class I and class II HLA loci were covered by the typing at four-digit resolution. All discovery cohort repertoires had been generated on a single sequencing platform. To decide whether each TCR beta V gene segment behaved as functional or pseudogenic, an earlier analysis of fewer than 750 of the donors relied on high-throughput TCR beta sequencing. A later analysis re-examined previously published TCR beta repertoires from roughly 650 donors and added high-resolution HLA genotyping to investigate patterns of TCR occurrence. Roughly 5 DR-DQ haplotypes were handled as single units for association and clustering, since linkage in the cohort was strong. The T cell repertoires of some 670 subjects were profiled by immunosequencing and related to cytomegalovirus serostatus. About 280 gigabases of sequencing data and tens of millions of unique TCR sequences made up an early release that covered about 640 HLA-typed donors. A separate validation cohort of about 110 different subjects was used in addition to the approximately 700-subject first cohort. Rather than drawing on any new phenotypic data, the later analysis identified candidate immune exposures from TCR beta sequences and the way those sequences occurred across donors. Among roughly 370 genotyped donors of the cohort, an average of around 240,000 unique TCR beta nucleotide sequences were sequenced per donor, around 18% of them non-productive. High-throughput TCR immunosequencing, statistical association of individual TCRs with disease status, and machine learning were combined to predict cytomegalovirus infection status. Of the 398 genotyped donors, roughly 85% fell in the genetic ancestry cluster associated with self-reported Caucasian donors. The aim of the study was to test whether cataloging public T cell receptors could identify signatures of past pathogen exposure. The number of typed donors differed by locus: about 620-640 for A, B, C, DRB1 and DQB1; approximately 520 for DQA1; 606 for DPA1; and about 470 for DPB1. Summary of the overall study and its limitations: The study listed 164 TCR beta chains as associated with cytomegalovirus. In a later genetic analysis, fewer N-insertions in productive TCRs were reported among donors in an Asian-associated ancestry cluster than the 666-donor mean. A few of the identified cytomegalovirus-associated TCR beta chains were confirmed in vitro to be specific for cytomegalovirus antigens. Sequencing depth was assumed to be roughly uniform across donors in the presence/absence analyses, though that assumption may not hold. In a later genetic analysis, a missense DCLRE1C variant was associated with V-gene and J-gene trimming of TCR beta chains, and the association was replicated in an independent cohort. Linkage disequilibrium might explain the correlated functional status among segregating V segments, but an unknown experimental factor could not be ruled out. A further reported finding was that TCR beta sequences accurately predicted the HLA-A and HLA-B alleles for most subjects in the first cohort. Some IMGT-functional V segments, including TRBV6-2 and TRBV6-3, could not be told apart with the 87-base-pair reads, so those segments were excluded. The authors suggested that the approach could potentially be generalized to other disease states and immunological phenotypes. The classifier was reported to diagnose cytomegalovirus status with high specificity and sensitivity in both the original and validation cohorts. A later analysis found that TCR association rates varied across HLA loci, with DRB1 alleles showing the most associated TCRs and HLA-C alleles the fewest. Strong co-occurrence of HLA alleles, especially DR and DQ, made assigning TCR associations to individual alleles difficult. The cohort was sequenced for TCR beta chains only, and without alpha or paired-chain data the features that could be detected were limited. The sequencing pipeline was judged likely to have produced a cluster of highly shared sequence variants as a technical artifact. Because counts were too low, roughly 17 rarely observed V segments, including chromosome 9 orphons, were left out of the earlier analysis of over 550 of the donors. A later analysis reported that several top co-occurrence clusters appeared linked to parvovirus B19, influenza, CMV and Epstein-Barr virus. Most TCR sequences were observed very rarely across donors, whereas some public TCRs were present in many individuals. In a later analysis, HLA-associated TCR beta chains showed more clonal expansion and lower generation probabilities than non-associated chains that were equally common. At a false discovery rate of 0.05, a later analysis linked 16,951 TCR beta sequences to specific HLA alleles. Because HLA typing was unavailable for some donors at each locus, only the typed subset was used in association tests. In an earlier analysis of over 550 of the donors, most TCR beta V segments were observed in productive rearrangements about 87% or about 30% of the time, broadly matching IMGT annotations. Immune exposure information for the cohort was limited to CMV serostatus. In a later analysis, most CMV-associated TCR beta chains were found to appear HLA-restricted, with HLA associations seemingly driven largely by CMV exposure.

The cohort was made up of 650 to 700 healthy bone marrow donors. At the time of sampling, every cohort member was nominally healthy, though immune exposures that went unrecorded were likely present. The donor was CMV seronegative and belonged to the group of 380 or so seronegative cohort members. Each donor provided a peripheral blood sample, and peripheral blood mononuclear cells were used for TCR beta sequencing. The Qiagen DNeasy Blood Extraction Kit was used to extract genomic DNA from the blood cell samples. V has 7 bases trimmed and J has 4 bases trimmed; junction bases matching no gene number 8. From the cysteine up to the phenylalanine, the CDR3 has a length of 15 residues. Only the CDR3 region is kept as DNA, spanning 45 bases read in frame from base 1. Based on the germline V gene, the CDR1 and CDR2 sequences are SGHTA and FQGNSA. The method behind the library was the immunoSEQ multiplex PCR assay. A mixture of 60 forward primers for TCR Vbeta segments and 13 reverse primers for TCR Jbeta segments was used in the multiplex PCR. A multiplex PCR assay on genomic DNA amplified the CDR3 region of rearranged TCR beta genes. The Illumina HiSeq System was used to sequence the amplified TCR beta libraries as 87-base-pair reads. Under the source paper's analysis protocol: A later analysis tallied around 87 million unique TCR beta chains across the 700 or so repertoires, and around 10 million of those chains were shared by two or more donors. Raw reads were error-corrected and collapsed into unique sequences with a nearest-neighbor algorithm that merged closely related sequences to remove PCR and sequencing errors. V, D and J gene segments were assigned by aligning CDR3 sequences to IMGT reference sequences. Each retained sequence needed at least a six-nucleotide match to both a V gene segment and a J gene segment. Rearrangements were called productive when the CDR3 lacked stop codons and stayed in frame with V and J; all others were non-productive. Following IMGT convention, CDR3 was defined as the stretch from the second conserved V-encoded cysteine to the conserved J-encoded phenylalanine. The earlier analysis of about 500 of the donors excluded sequences that lacked an unambiguous match to a single V gene segment. An earlier analysis of 587 of the donors classified V segments as functional when productive rearrangements were above 56.7% and as segregating when the standard deviation between donors was above 5%. To diagnose cytomegalovirus status from the catalog of TCR beta chain sequences, a statistical classification framework was built. In a later analysis, V and J genes were assigned by comparing TCR nucleotide sequences against IMGT/GENE-DB human TR gene sequences. A later analysis assigned CDR3 sequences and most-parsimonious VDJ recombination scenarios with the TCRdist pipeline. In a later analysis, each TCR beta chain was defined by its CDR3 amino acid sequence together with its V-gene family, and reads lacking a unique V-gene family were excluded. A later analysis removed 500 to 650 highly shared, low-generation-probability nucleotide sequences to deal with suspected cross-contamination and a sequencing artifact. In a later analysis, a clonal expansion index for each public chain was calculated from normalized within-repertoire ranks of inferred template counts. Generation probabilities in a later analysis came from a VDJ recombination model fitted to out-of-frame rearrangements, and those results were checked against IGoR. In a later analysis, hypergeometric tests were used to score TCR-TCR, TCR-HLA and TCR-CMV co-occurrence, with a repertoire-size bias correction applied to TCR pairs. A later analysis estimated false discovery rates by permuting HLA or CMV assignments 20 times. In a later analysis, co-occurring TCRs were grouped using DBSCAN, and TCRdist sequence similarity was added for clustering within HLA-allele-positive subsets. For co-occurrence clustering, repertoires with fewer than 30,000 or more than 120,000 public chains were excluded, along with several repertoires with anomalous nucleotide sharing. Not all clones reach the TCRdb copy of this immuneACCESS table, which keeps in-frame sequences only. Checked studies attribute under half of the gap to unresolved V genes and leave the rest unexplained. The V and J calls and clone size were taken over from that table, and D and trimming were inferred from the DNA. Present in this sample are 150,000 to 200,000 clones, about 80% of which were seen just once. The ten largest clones take up around 15% of the sample.

The sample holds a few counts of this clone. No cognate antigen has been identified for it. Base qualities are missing; no much larger clone stands one base away. The clonotype comes from a woman in her thirties or forties in good health and CMV-seronegative. Source material: PBMCs. The sequence links TRBV7-2 to TRBJ2-3; TRBD2 lines up with 10 middle nucleotides. The nucleotide sequence is given as TGTGCCAGCACAAGTCTAGCGGGGGCCCCAGATACGCAGTATTTT. The resulting protein is CASTSLAGAPDTQYF.